The rows below give T cell receptor beta chains drawn from one sample of a study of blood T cells in healthy people across ages. TCRdb used MiXCR to reprocess the 5' RACE reads, holding one entry per CDR3 protein. The table has hundreds of thousands of distinct CDR3 sequences, roughly 25% seen once; the top ten hold 8% to 10%. The same sample was also used in a study of T cells of mothers and their children.

Material for sequencing was blood. Source of these receptors: a boy between 10 and 17 years old in good health. The CDR3 runs from the conserved cysteine through the conserved F or W. A D gene is named only where the DNA matches it firmly. Size is omitted from some rows. Given values are once, few, many or a class for expanded clones.

TRBD2 15 - TRBV6-5 CASSSEKRGTKTQYF
TRBD1 14 - TRBV9 CASSITGATETQYF
TRBD2 16 - TRBV10-3 CAISAGLAGGSYEQYF
- 14 - TRBV5-1 CASSLVPVRGTQYF
- 16 few TRBV21-1 CASSNGKRRQRRAQHF
- 16 few TRBV28 CASSLFGTSSSYEQYF
- 13 few TRBV7-9 CASSEWVTDTQYF
TRBD2 14 - TRBV4-3 CASSQEAGGRVQYF
- 13 few TRBV20-1 CSVTPGSGNTIYF
- 13 - TRBV7-2 CASEHPLLNEQFF
- 13 - TRBV29-1 CSVNYDLTQTQYF
TRBD1 14 - TRBV27 CASSLGTGFDEQYF
- 13 few TRBV6-2/TRBV6-3 CASSYGWDSPLHF
- 15 - TRBV6-2/TRBV6-3 CASSYGLSGGSHQYF
TRBD1 13 - TRBV9 CASSSNTGGSYTF
- 14 - TRBV5-1 CASSSTPGESEQYF
- 17 once TRBV7-9 CASSLFGTGLAKNIQYF
- 17 few TRBV4-3 CASSQDHPLVSSYEQYF
- 17 - TRBV11-2 CASSSSPTDLLNNEQFF
- 12 - TRBV12-3/TRBV12-4 CASSFDRGGYTF
- 15 few TRBV7-2 CASSPRAGRSYEQYF
- 15 few TRBV19 CASLPRGHGNEKLFF
- 13 - TRBV6-6 CASSYSEGEGYTF
TRBD1 15 - TRBV18 CASSRDSVRGYGQYF
- 15 - TRBV7-9 CATPRGDGVAYEQYF
- 15 few TRBV27 CASSFWGSLGNEQFF
- 14 - TRBV9 CASSDRSNTGELFF
- 15 - TRBV5-4 CASSLLHYSTDTQYF
- 12 - TRBV21-1 CASSKPQETQYF
TRBD2 18 - TRBV12-3/TRBV12-4 CASSVFDSGRALSYEQYF
- 16 - TRBV4-2 CASSQDSGLGSYEQYF
TRBD1 13 - TRBV6-6 CATRGTASPAIYF
- 14 once TRBV14 CASSQLSSPTEAFF
- 13 - TRBV5-1 CAAGSPGRDGYTF
- 13 few TRBV28 CASSHMSSYEQYF